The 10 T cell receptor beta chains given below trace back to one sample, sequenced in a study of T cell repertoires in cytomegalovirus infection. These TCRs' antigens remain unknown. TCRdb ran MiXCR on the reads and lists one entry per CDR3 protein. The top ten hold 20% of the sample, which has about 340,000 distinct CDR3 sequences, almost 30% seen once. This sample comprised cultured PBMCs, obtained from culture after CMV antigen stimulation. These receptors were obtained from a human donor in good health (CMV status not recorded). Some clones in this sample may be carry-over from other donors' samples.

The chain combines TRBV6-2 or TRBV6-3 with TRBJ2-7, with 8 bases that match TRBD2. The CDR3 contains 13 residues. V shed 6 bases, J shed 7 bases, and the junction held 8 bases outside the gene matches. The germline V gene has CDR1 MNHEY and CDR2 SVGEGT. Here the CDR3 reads CASSRGLAGEQYF. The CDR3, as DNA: TGTGCCAGCAGCCGTGGGCTAGCGGGTGAGCAGTACTTC.

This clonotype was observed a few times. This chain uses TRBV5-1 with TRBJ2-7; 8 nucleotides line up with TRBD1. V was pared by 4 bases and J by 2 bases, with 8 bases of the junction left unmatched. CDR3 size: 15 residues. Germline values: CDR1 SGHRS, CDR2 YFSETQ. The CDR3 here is CASSGRGQGTYEQYF. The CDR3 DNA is TGCGCCAGCAGCGGGCGAGGACAGGGTACCTACGAGCAGTACTTC.

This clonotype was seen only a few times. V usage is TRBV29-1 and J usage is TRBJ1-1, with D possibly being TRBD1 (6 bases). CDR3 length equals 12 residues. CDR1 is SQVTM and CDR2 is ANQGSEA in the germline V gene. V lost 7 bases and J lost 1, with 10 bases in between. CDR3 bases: TGCAGCGCTCGGGACAAGAACACTGAAGCTTTCTTT. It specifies CSARDKNTEAFF.

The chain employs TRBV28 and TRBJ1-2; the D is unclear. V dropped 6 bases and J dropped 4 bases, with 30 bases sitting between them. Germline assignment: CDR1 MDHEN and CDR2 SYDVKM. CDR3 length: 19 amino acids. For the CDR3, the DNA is TGTGCCAGCAGCGGCAGGTTGGGCCGAAATCTAATGGGATCCTATGGCTACACCTTC. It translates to CASSGRLGRNLMGSYGYTF.

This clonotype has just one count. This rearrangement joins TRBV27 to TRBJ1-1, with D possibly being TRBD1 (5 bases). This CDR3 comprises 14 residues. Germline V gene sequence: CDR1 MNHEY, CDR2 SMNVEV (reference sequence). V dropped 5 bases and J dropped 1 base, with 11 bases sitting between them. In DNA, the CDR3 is TGTGCCAGCAGTGCCTACGGGGCGAACACTGAAGCTTTCTTT. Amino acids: CASSAYGANTEAFF.

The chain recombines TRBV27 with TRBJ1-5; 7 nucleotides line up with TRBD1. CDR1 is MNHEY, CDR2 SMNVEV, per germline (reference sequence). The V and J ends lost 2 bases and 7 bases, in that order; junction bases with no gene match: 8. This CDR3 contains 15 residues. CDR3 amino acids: CASSLGSGGSQPQHF. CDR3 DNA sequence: TGTGCCAGCAGTTTAGGTTCAGGGGGGAGCCAGCCCCAGCATTTT.

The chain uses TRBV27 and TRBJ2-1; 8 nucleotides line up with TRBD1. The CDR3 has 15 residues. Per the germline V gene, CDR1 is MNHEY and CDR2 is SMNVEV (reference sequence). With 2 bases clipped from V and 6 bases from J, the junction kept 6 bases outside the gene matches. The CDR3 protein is CASSLRTGGINEQFF. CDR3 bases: TGTGCCAGCAGTTTAAGAACAGGGGGAATCAATGAGCAGTTCTTC.

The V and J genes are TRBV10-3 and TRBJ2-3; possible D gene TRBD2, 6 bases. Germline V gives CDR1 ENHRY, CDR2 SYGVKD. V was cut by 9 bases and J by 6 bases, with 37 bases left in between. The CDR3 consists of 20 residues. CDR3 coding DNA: TGTGCCATTTCCCCGCGAATCCTCAGGGATTCTACCCAAGGGAGGGATACGCAGTATTTT. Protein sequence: CAISPRILRDSTQGRDTQYF.

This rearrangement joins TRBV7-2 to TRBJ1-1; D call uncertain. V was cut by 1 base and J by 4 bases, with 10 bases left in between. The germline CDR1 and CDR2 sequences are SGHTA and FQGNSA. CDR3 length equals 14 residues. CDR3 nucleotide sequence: TGTGCCAGCAGCTTAGGCGTAAGGGCCACTGAAGCTTTCTTT. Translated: CASSLGVRATEAFF.

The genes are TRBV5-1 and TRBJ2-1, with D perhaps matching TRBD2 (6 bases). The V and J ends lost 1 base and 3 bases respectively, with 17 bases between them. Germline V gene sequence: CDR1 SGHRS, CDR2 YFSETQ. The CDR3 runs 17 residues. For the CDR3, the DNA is TGCGCCAGCAGCTTGTATGGGGAGGCCCTAAACTACAATGAGCAGTTCTTC. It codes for CASSLYGEALNYNEQFF.